This passage covers 20 T cell receptor beta chains from one sample sequenced in a study of T cells in tuberculosis. Some clones are missing from TCRdb's copy, which holds only in-frame ones; the method was immunoSEQ multiplex PCR. The sample lists about 34,000 clones; 80% to 95% were seen once. The time point was: new active TB diagnosis, blood taken before or within 7 days of starting treatment. The specimen was PBMCs, collected at tuberculosis diagnosis. The receptors were sampled from an adult with tuberculosis.

This clone was picked up one time. This chain links TRBV4-1 with TRBJ1-3; D unclear. The germline CDR1 and CDR2 sequences are MGHRA and YSYEKL. V lost 4 bases, J lost 4 bases, and 11 bases lay in between. The CDR3 spans 14 residues. CDR3 sequence reads: CASSLGPWGNTIYF. DNA for the CDR3: TGCGCCAGCAGCCTTGGGCCCTGGGGAAACACCATATATTTT.

This clone appeared a single time. The V call is TRBV23-1, the J call TRBJ2-1; no clear D gene. TRBV23-1 is given ORF status, its function remaining uncertain. The CDR3 length is 16 residues. With 1 base removed from V and 0 bases from J, the gap between germline ends came to 10 bases. The DNA for the CDR3 is TGCGCCAGCAGTCAATGTGAGAGAGGCTCCTACAATGAGCAGTTCTTC. It encodes CASSQCERGSYNEQFF.

The chain is built from TRBV9 and TRBJ2-5; 9 bases fit TRBD2. The junction had 13 bases not matched to a gene; V was cut back by 4 bases and J by 9 bases. The germline gives CDR1 SGDLS, CDR2 YYNGEE. The length of the CDR3 is 15 residues. The CDR3, as DNA: TGTGCCAGCAGCCCCGGCGGTAGCGGGGGCCAGGCCCAGTACTTC. This gives the protein CASSPGGSGGQAQYF.

The V call is TRBV10-2, the J call TRBJ2-2; D possibly matches TRBD1 or TRBD2 (9 bases each). V lost 6 bases, J lost 6 bases, and 32 bases lay in between. This CDR3 comprises 20 residues. Germline CDR1 and CDR2: WSHSY and SAAADI. CDR3 sequence: CASRAGQGKAGGQVAGELFF. The CDR3 DNA sequence: TGCGCCAGCAGAGCTGGACAGGGGAAGGCGGGAGGGCAAGTAGCCGGGGAGCTGTTTTTT.

The chain uses TRBV27 and TRBJ2-7; D is ambiguous. There are 14 residues in the CDR3. The germline V gene has CDR1 MNHEY and CDR2 SMNVEV (reference sequence). V shed 5 bases and J shed 1 base, with 12 bases lying between them. The CDR3 region has the DNA TGTGCCAGCAGTCCCGCAAGCGTTTCCTACGAGCAGTACTTC. Translated, it gives CASSPASVSYEQYF.

The chain employs TRBV9 and TRBJ2-5, with 11 bases identical to TRBD1. This CDR3 is built from 16 residues. Germline assignment: CDR1 SGDLS and CDR2 YYNGEE. The junction had 10 bases not matched to a gene; V was cut back by 3 bases and J by 6 bases. CDR3 sequence: CASSASGGTGGQTQYF. CDR3 in DNA: TGTGCCAGCAGCGCCTCAGGGGGGACAGGGGGACAGACCCAGTACTTC.

V usage is TRBV28 and J usage is TRBJ2-5, with 10 positions matching TRBD2. This CDR3 is 15 amino acids long. Germline V gene data show CDR1 as MDHEN and CDR2 as SYDVKM. V was clipped by 6 bases and J by 4 bases; unmatched bases: 8. CDR3 amino acids: CASREGASGRETQYF. The CDR3 nucleotides read TGTGCCAGCAGGGAAGGGGCTAGCGGGAGAGAGACCCAGTACTTC.

The chain joins TRBV5-1 to TRBJ2-3, with TRBD2 matching 9 bases. V shed 2 bases and J 3 bases; nucleotides not matched to a gene: 10. The CDR3 is 17 residues long. The germline V gene encodes CDR1 SGHRS and CDR2 YFSETQ. For the CDR3, the DNA is TGCGCCAGCAGCTTTGGCCCGGGGCGGGGGGGGACAGATACGCAGTATTTT. Translating it yields CASSFGPGRGGTDTQYF.

The gene calls are TRBV5-5 and TRBJ2-7; D may be TRBD2 (5 bases). Germline CDR1 and CDR2: SGHKS and YYEKEE (reference sequence). V lost 3 bases and J 3 bases, leaving 7 bases between the germline ends. CDR3 length: 12 residues. The CDR3 spells CASSSEDYEQYF. CDR3 in DNA: TGTGCCAGCAGCTCGGAGGACTACGAGCAGTACTTC.

V is TRBV7-9 and J is TRBJ1-1; unclear D gene. The CDR3 contains 14 residues. The germline CDR1 and CDR2 sequences are SEHNR and FQNEAQ (reference sequence). V was pared by 1 base and J by 2 bases, with 8 bases between. The CDR3 region is CASSLGPHNTEAFF. CDR3 in DNA: TGTGCCAGCAGCTTAGGGCCACACAACACTGAAGCTTTCTTT.

The chain carries TRBV5-5 and TRBJ2-7; D is unresolved. Germline assignment: CDR1 SGHKS and CDR2 YYEKEE (reference sequence). V lost 0 bases and J lost 3, with 7 bases in between. This CDR3 has 13 residues. CDR3 DNA sequence: TGTGCCAGCAGCTTGGGGCGGAGCTACGAGCAGTACTTC. Amino acids: CASSLGRSYEQYF.

V usage is TRBV6-5 and J usage is TRBJ2-7, with 9 bases matching TRBD2. This CDR3 region has 15 residues. J gave up 0 bases and V 6 bases, and 6 bases lay outside the gene matches. Germline V lookup: CDR1 MNHEY, CDR2 SVGAGI. The CDR3 spells CASSQGLASSYEQYF. The DNA for the CDR3 is TGTGCCAGCAGCCAGGGACTAGCCAGCTCCTACGAGCAGTACTTC.

For the CDR3, the DNA is TGCGCCAGCAGCCAGGCGCTATTCTTGGGTCCGGGGCCCCAGCATTTT. Translation gives CASSQALFLGPGPQHF. The V call is TRBV4-1, the J call TRBJ1-5, with unresolved D. Trimming cost V 3 bases and J 9 bases, with 21 bases left between them. Germline V CDR1 and CDR2: MGHRA, YSYEKL. CDR3 size: 16 residues.

This chain links TRBV2 with TRBJ1-5; the D gene is possibly TRBD1 (6 bases). The CDR3 loop spans 15 amino acids. Trimming left V 2 bases short and J 2 bases short, with 10 bases between. Germline V lookup: CDR1 SNHLY, CDR2 FYNNEI. The CDR3 bases are TGTGCCAGCAGTGAAACAGGGAGCGGCAATCAGCCCCAGCATTTT. This translates into CASSETGSGNQPQHF. Variable domain in full (rest from reference TRBV2 and TRBJ1-5): EPEVTQTPSHQVTQMGQEVILRCVPISNHLYFYWYRQILGQKVEFLVSFYNNEISEKSEIFDDQFSVERPDGSNFTLKIRSTKLEDSAMYFCASSETGSGNQPQHFGDGTRLSIL.

This chain joins TRBV2 and TRBJ1-3, with 7 bases identical to TRBD1. Germline V CDR1 and CDR2: SNHLY, FYNNEI. The ends lost 1 base at V and 3 bases at J; junction bases unmatched: 0. CDR3 size: 14 residues. The CDR3 DNA is TGTGCCAGCAGTGAAGACAGGGGTGGAAACACCATATATTTT. This sequence encodes CASSEDRGGNTIYF.

The chain is built from TRBV2 and TRBJ2-1; D remains unclear. Trimming pared 6 bases from V and 7 bases from J, leaving 16 bases between. Germline V gene lookup returns CDR1 SNHLY and CDR2 FYNNEI. This CDR3 spans 14 amino acids. The CDR3 sequence is CASRIGPARNEQFF. As DNA, the CDR3 is TGTGCCAGCAGAATCGGCCCAGCGAGGAATGAGCAGTTCTTC.

The chain joins TRBV30 to TRBJ2-7; possibly TRBD2 for D (5 bases). Trimming took 2 bases from V and 8 from J, leaving 16 bases between them. In germline, CDR1 is GTSNPN, CDR2 SVGIG (reference sequence). The CDR3 contains 13 residues. The CDR3 here is CAWSPDSLGQQYF. The DNA of the CDR3 is TGTGCCTGGAGTCCGGACTCGCTCGGGCAGCAGTACTTC.

This chain links TRBV27 with TRBJ1-2; 8 nucleotides align to TRBD1. The ends lost 5 bases at V and 3 bases at J; junction bases unmatched: 8. Germline values: CDR1 MNHEY, CDR2 SMNVEV (reference sequence). The CDR3 is made up of 15 amino acids. CDR3 amino acids: CASSLSRGQDYGYTF. As DNA, the CDR3 is TGTGCCAGCAGTCTCAGCAGGGGGCAGGACTATGGCTACACCTTC.

The chain couples TRBV2 to TRBJ2-2; D gene unclear. The CDR3 covers 13 residues. CDR1 SNHLY and CDR2 FYNNEI come from the germline V gene. Trimming pared 6 bases from V and 6 bases from J, leaving 11 bases between. The CDR3 region has the DNA TGTGCCAGCAGCGCCGAGGCCTCCGGGGAGCTGTTTTTT. Protein: CASSAEASGELFF.

The V gene is TRBV30, the J gene TRBJ2-3, with D perhaps TRBD2 (5 bases). The germline gives CDR1 GTSNPN, CDR2 SVGIG (reference sequence). Between the trimmed V and J ends, which lost 3 bases and 1 base, there was a span of 8 bases. This CDR3 comprises 13 residues. CDR3 in amino acids: CAWSSGGTDTQYF. The CDR3, as DNA: TGTGCCTGGAGCTCCGGGGGCACAGATACGCAGTATTTT.